The rows below give T cell receptor beta chains drawn from one sample of a study of cytomegalovirus exposure and HLA in healthy donors. Here immunoSEQ multiplex PCR was the method, and the copy in TCRdb shows in-frame clones only, minus some. The sample holds under 200,000 clones; approximately 90% are singletons and the top ten take approximately 0.98%. Sequenced input: PBMCs. The source is a boy aged 2 to 9 in good health and CMV-seronegative. Both conserved end residues are part of each CDR3. D genes are given only for firm matches. Size is omitted from some rows. Given values are once, few, many or a class for expanded clones.

clone_size: NA; j_call: TRBJ2-2; d_call: NA; v_call: TRBV7-9; cdr3_nt: TGTGCCAGCAGCTCAACCCGGGGGATTGGGGAGCTGTTTTTT; cdr3_aa: CASSSTRGIGELFF
clone_size: few; j_call: TRBJ2-7; d_call: TRBD1; v_call: TRBV6-1; cdr3_nt: TGTGCCAGCAGTGAAACGGCAGGGGGTCCCCCCCGGCAGTACTTC; cdr3_aa: CASSETAGGPPRQYF
clone_size: NA; j_call: TRBJ2-6; d_call: NA; v_call: TRBV7-3; cdr3_nt: TGTGCCAGCAGTACCCAAGGGGGAACTGGGGCCAACGTCCTGACTTTC; cdr3_aa: CASSTQGGTGANVLTF
clone_size: NA; j_call: TRBJ2-2; d_call: TRBD1; v_call: TRBV10-3; cdr3_nt: TGTGCCATCGCAGCGTGGACAGGCTCCGCGAACACCGGGGAGCTGTTTTTT; cdr3_aa: CAIAAWTGSANTGELFF
clone_size: NA; j_call: TRBJ2-7; d_call: NA; v_call: TRBV5-1; cdr3_nt: TGCGCCAGCAGCACCGATCGGGACATTGCTAACGAGCAGTACTTC; cdr3_aa: CASSTDRDIANEQYF
clone_size: once; j_call: TRBJ2-7; d_call: TRBD1; v_call: TRBV7-6; cdr3_nt: TGTGCCAGCAGCACCGGGACAGGGTCCCACGAGCAGTACTTC; cdr3_aa: CASSTGTGSHEQYF
clone_size: NA; j_call: TRBJ2-6; d_call: TRBD1; v_call: TRBV4-1; cdr3_nt: TGCGCCAGCAGCCAGTGGGACAGGGGGCCCTCTGGGGCCAACGTCCTGACTTTC; cdr3_aa: CASSQWDRGPSGANVLTF
clone_size: NA; j_call: TRBJ2-1; d_call: NA; v_call: TRBV7-2; cdr3_nt: TGTGCCAGCAGCTTAGGGACAGAGAATGAGCAGTTCTTC; cdr3_aa: CASSLGTENEQFF
clone_size: NA; j_call: TRBJ2-5; d_call: NA; v_call: TRBV28; cdr3_nt: TGTGCCAGCAGTTTAGAAGGGGAAGAGACCCAGTACTTC; cdr3_aa: CASSLEGEETQYF
clone_size: NA; j_call: TRBJ2-3; d_call: TRBD2; v_call: TRBV25-1; cdr3_nt: TGTGCCAGCAGTGAGCGGGAGGGGCCGCAGTATTTT; cdr3_aa: CASSEREGPQYF
clone_size: NA; j_call: TRBJ2-7; d_call: TRBD2; v_call: TRBV14; cdr3_nt: TGTGCCAGCAGCCAAAGGCTAGCGGGAGTGGGCGAGCAGTACTTC; cdr3_aa: CASSQRLAGVGEQYF
clone_size: NA; j_call: TRBJ2-4; d_call: NA; v_call: TRBV27; cdr3_nt: TGTGCCAGCAGCCCGGCGGCCAGCGGAAAGACGGGGGCCAAAAACATTCAGTACTTC; cdr3_aa: CASSPAASGKTGAKNIQYF
clone_size: NA; j_call: TRBJ2-2; d_call: NA; v_call: TRBV5-8; cdr3_nt: TGTGCCAGCAGCTTGTACTTCGAGCTGCGGGAGCTGTTTTTT; cdr3_aa: CASSLYFELRELFF
clone_size: NA; j_call: TRBJ2-7; d_call: TRBD2; v_call: TRBV9; cdr3_nt: TGTGCCAGCAGCGTACTAGCGGGAGGCAACTCCTACGAGCAGTACTTC; cdr3_aa: CASSVLAGGNSYEQYF
clone_size: NA; j_call: TRBJ2-2; d_call: NA; v_call: TRBV7-6; cdr3_nt: TGTGCCAGCAGCGTAGACTGGTCAGGGGGGGAGCTGTTTTTT; cdr3_aa: CASSVDWSGGELFF
clone_size: NA; j_call: TRBJ2-1; d_call: TRBD1; v_call: TRBV29-1; cdr3_nt: TGCAGCGTTCGGACAGGTGCCTACAATGAGCAGTTCTTC; cdr3_aa: CSVRTGAYNEQFF
clone_size: once; j_call: TRBJ2-2; d_call: TRBD1; v_call: TRBV5-1; cdr3_nt: TGCGCCAGCAGCCAGACAGGGGGGAACACCGGGGAGCTGTTTTTT; cdr3_aa: CASSQTGGNTGELFF
clone_size: NA; j_call: TRBJ2-4; d_call: NA; v_call: TRBV21-1; cdr3_nt: TGTGCCAGCAGCAAGGTAGCGGGAAGCAAAAACATTCAGTACTTC; cdr3_aa: CASSKVAGSKNIQYF
clone_size: once; j_call: TRBJ2-7; d_call: NA; v_call: TRBV7-9; cdr3_nt: TGTGCCAGCAGCCGCATTGAGGGCACCTACGAGCAGTACTTC; cdr3_aa: CASSRIEGTYEQYF
clone_size: NA; j_call: TRBJ2-3; d_call: NA; v_call: TRBV27; cdr3_nt: TGTGCCAGCAGCAATAGTTTAGATACGCAGTATTTT; cdr3_aa: CASSNSLDTQYF
clone_size: NA; j_call: TRBJ1-5; d_call: TRBD1; v_call: TRBV6-1; cdr3_nt: TGTGCCAGCCGGCCCCGTACGACAGGGCAGCCCCAGCATTTT; cdr3_aa: CASRPRTTGQPQHF
clone_size: NA; j_call: TRBJ2-7; d_call: NA; v_call: TRBV5-1; cdr3_nt: TGCGCCAGCAGCTTGCCCGGGAACGAGCAGTACTTC; cdr3_aa: CASSLPGNEQYF
clone_size: few; j_call: TRBJ1-1; d_call: TRBD1; v_call: TRBV10-2; cdr3_nt: TGCGCCAGCAGCGCCGACAGGGGCCGCCAAGCTTTCTTT; cdr3_aa: CASSADRGRQAFF
clone_size: once; j_call: TRBJ2-7; d_call: TRBD1; v_call: TRBV7-9; cdr3_nt: TGTTCCAGCAGCGCACGCACCCGGGACAGGGATAGGGTTTACGAGCAGTACTTC; cdr3_aa: CSSSARTRDRDRVYEQYF
clone_size: NA; j_call: TRBJ1-6; d_call: NA; v_call: TRBV11-2; cdr3_nt: TGTGCCAGCAGCGCACAGGGTTCCTCGGATTCACCCCTCCACTTT; cdr3_aa: CASSAQGSSDSPLHF
clone_size: few; j_call: TRBJ2-5; d_call: TRBD2; v_call: TRBV28; cdr3_nt: TGTGCCAGCAGTTTATTACGGTTTCGCGGGAGGGGAGAGACCCAGTACTTC; cdr3_aa: CASSLLRFRGRGETQYF